Sequencing of this TCR beta chain was carried out in a study of T cells in Graves' hyperthyroidism and ophthalmopathy. Graves' hyperthyroidism showing no ophthalmopathy progression within 18 months was considered stable. Amplified TCR beta CDR3 regions came from RNA transcripts. With the HTBI primer set, the TCR CDR3 went through a first round of RT-PCR. TCRdb reanalysed the multiplex PCR reads using MiXCR and keeps one entry per CDR3 protein. The sample lists some 440,000 distinct CDR3 sequences, around a sixth occurring once. The CDR3 is 15 residues long. V was clipped by 0 bases and J by 0 bases, with 8 bases between them. The germline CDR1 and CDR2 sequences are KGHSH and LQKENI. This clonotype showed up many times.

The chain is built from TRBV18 and TRBJ2-5, with D unclear. This TCR derives from a woman aged 18-29 years with Graves' hyperthyroidism. The specimen was blood. CDR3 amino acids: CASSPPDGNQETQYF. DNA for the CDR3: TGTGCCAGCTCACCACCGGATGGGAACCAAGAGACCCAGTACTTC.